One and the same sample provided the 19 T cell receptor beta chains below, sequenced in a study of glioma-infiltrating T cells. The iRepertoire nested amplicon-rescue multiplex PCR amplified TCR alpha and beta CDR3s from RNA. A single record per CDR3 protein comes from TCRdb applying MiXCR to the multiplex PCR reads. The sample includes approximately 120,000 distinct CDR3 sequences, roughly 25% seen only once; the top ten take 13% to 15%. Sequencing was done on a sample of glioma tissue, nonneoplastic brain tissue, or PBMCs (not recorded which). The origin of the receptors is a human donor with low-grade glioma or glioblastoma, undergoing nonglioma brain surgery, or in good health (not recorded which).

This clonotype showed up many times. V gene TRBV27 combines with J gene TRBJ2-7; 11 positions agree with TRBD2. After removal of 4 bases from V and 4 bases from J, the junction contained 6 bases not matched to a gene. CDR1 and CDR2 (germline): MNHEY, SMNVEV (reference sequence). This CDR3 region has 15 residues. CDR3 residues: CASSWSGTSGYEQYF. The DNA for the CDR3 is TGTGCCAGCAGTTGGTCCGGGACTAGCGGTTACGAGCAGTACTTC.

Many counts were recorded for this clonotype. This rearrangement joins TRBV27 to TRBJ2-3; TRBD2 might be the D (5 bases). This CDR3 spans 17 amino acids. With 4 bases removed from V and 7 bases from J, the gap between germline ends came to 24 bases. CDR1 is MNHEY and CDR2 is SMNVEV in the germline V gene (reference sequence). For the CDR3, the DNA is TGTGCCAGCAGTTCCCTCTTCGTCTCTGGACTTCCATATACGCAGTATTTT. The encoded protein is CASSSLFVSGLPYTQYF.

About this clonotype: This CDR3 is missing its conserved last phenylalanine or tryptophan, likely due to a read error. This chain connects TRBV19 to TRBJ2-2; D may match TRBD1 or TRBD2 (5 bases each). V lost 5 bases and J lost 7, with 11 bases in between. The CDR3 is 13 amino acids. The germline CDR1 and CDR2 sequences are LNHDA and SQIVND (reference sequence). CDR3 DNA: TGTGCCAGTAGTTCCCGAGGGGACGGGGAGCTGTTTTCT. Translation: CASSSRGDGELFS.

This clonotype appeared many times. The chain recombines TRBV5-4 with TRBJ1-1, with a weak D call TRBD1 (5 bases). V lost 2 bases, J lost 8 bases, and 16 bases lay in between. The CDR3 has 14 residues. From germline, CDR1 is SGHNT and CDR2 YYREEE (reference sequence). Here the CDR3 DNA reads TGTGCCAGCAGCTTAGGGGCGCAGATGAAAGAAGCTTTCTTT. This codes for CASSLGAQMKEAFF.

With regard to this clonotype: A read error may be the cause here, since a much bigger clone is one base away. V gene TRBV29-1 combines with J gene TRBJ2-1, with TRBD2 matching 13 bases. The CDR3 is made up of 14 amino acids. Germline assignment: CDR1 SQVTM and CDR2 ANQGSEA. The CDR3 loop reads CSVTSGREYNDQFF. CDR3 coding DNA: TGCAGCGTCACTAGCGGGAGGGAGTACAATGATCAGTTCTTC.

The CDR3 here is CASSLVEGTAFSYGYTF. For the CDR3, the DNA is TGCGCCAGCAGCCTAGTTGAAGGGACGGCCTTCAGCTATGGCTACACCTTC. The chain is built from TRBV4-1 and TRBJ1-2, with D perhaps TRBD1 (5 bases). V lost 4 bases and J lost 4, with 22 bases in between. This CDR3 has 17 amino acids. The germline V gene encodes CDR1 MGHRA and CDR2 YSYEKL.

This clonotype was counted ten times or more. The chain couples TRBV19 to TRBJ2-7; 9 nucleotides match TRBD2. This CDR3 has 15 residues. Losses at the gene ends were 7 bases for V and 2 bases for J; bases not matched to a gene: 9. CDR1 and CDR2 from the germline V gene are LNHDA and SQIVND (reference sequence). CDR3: CASTNRAGGTYEQYF. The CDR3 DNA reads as TGTGCCAGTACCAATAGAGCGGGAGGAACCTACGAGCAGTACTTC.

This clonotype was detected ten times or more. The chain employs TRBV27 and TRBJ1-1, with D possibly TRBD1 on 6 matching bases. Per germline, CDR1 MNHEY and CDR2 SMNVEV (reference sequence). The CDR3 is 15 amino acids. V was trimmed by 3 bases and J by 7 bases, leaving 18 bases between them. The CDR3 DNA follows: TGTGCCAGCAGTTTTGCAGCGGGGGGACATGGTGAAGCTTTCTTT. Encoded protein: CASSFAAGGHGEAFF.

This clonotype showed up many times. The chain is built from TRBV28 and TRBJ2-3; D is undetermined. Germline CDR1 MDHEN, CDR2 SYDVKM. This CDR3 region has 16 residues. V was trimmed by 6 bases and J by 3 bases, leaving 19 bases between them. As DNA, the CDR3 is TGTGCCAGCAGCCCCACCCCCGGGCCCCAGACAGATACGCAGTATTTT. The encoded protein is CASSPTPGPQTDTQYF.

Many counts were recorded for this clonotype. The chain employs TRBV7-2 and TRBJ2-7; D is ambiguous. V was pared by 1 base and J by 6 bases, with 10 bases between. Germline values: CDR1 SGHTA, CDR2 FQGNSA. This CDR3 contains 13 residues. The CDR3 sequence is CASSLERRSEQYF. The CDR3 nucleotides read TGTGCCAGCAGCTTAGAGCGTCGAAGCGAGCAGTACTTC. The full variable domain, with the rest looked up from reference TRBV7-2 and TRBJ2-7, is GAGVSQSPSNKVTEKGKDVELRCDPISGHTALYWYRQSLGQGLEFLIYFQGNSAPDKSGLPSDRFSAERTGGSVSTLTIQRTQQEDSAVYLCASSLERRSEQYFGPGTRLTVT.

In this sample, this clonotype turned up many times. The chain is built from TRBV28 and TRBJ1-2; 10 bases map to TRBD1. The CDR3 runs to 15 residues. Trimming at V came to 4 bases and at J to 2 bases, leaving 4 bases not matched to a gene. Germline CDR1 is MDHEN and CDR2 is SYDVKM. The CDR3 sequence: CASSSPGQGNYGYTF. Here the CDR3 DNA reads TGTGCCAGCAGTTCGCCGGGACAGGGGAACTATGGCTACACCTTC.

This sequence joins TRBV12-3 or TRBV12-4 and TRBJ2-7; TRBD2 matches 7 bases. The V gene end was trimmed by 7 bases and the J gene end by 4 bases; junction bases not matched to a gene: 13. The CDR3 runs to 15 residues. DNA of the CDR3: TGTGCCAGCAACTTAGAGGGCGGGGGAGCTTACGAGCAGTACTTC. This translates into CASNLEGGGAYEQYF.

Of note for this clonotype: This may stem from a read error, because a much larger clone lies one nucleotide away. CDR3 DNA sequence: TGTGCCAGCAGTTACGGCGCAGACTACGAGCAGTACTTC. Its protein is CASSYGADYEQYF. V is TRBV7-2 and J is TRBJ2-7; no firm D call. Trimming left V 6 bases short and J 3 bases short, with 12 bases between. Germline V CDR1 and CDR2: SGHTA, FQGNSA. There are 13 residues in the CDR3.

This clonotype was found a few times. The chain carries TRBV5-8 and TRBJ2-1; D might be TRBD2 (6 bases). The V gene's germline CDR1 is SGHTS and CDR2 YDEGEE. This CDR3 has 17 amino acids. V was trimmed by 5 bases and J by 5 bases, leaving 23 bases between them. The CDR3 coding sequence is TGTGCCAGCAGAACACGGTTCGTACTAGCAGCCCACAATGAGCAGTTCTTC. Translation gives CASRTRFVLAAHNEQFF.

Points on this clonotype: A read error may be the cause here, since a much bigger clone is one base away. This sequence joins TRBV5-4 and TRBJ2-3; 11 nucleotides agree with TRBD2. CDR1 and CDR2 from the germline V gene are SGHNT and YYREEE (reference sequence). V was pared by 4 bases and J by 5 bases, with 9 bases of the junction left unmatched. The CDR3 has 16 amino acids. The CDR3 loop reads CASSTSGREVKDTQYF. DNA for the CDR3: TGTGCCAGCAGCACTAGCGGGAGAGAAGTGAAAGATACGCAGTATTTT.

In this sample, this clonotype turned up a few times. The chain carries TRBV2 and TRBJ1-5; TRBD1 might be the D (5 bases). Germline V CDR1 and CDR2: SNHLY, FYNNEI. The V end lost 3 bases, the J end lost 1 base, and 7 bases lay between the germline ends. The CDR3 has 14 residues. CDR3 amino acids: CASSEGTSNQPQHF. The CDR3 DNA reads TGTGCCAGCAGTGAGGGGACGAGCAATCAGCCCCAGCATTTT.

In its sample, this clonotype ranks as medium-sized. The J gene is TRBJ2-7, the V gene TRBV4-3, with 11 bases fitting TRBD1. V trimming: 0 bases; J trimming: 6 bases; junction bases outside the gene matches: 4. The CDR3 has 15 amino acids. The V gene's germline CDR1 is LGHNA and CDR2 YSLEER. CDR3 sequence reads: CASSQDRGTGGEQYF. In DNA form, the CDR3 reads TGCGCCAGCAGCCAAGATCGCGGGACAGGGGGCGAGCAGTACTTC.

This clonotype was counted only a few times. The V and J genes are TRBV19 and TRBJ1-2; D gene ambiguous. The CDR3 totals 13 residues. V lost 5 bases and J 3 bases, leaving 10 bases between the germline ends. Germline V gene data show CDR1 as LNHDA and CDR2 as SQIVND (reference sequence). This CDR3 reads CASSPGVYYGYTF. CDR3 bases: TGTGCCAGTAGTCCCGGGGTTTACTATGGCTACACCTTC.

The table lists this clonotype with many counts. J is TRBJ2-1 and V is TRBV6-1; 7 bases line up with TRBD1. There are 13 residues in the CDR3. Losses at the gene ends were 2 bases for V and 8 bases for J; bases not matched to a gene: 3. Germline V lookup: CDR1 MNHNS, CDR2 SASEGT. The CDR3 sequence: CASSETTGHEQFF. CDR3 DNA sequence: TGTGCCAGCAGTGAAACGACAGGGCATGAGCAGTTCTTC.